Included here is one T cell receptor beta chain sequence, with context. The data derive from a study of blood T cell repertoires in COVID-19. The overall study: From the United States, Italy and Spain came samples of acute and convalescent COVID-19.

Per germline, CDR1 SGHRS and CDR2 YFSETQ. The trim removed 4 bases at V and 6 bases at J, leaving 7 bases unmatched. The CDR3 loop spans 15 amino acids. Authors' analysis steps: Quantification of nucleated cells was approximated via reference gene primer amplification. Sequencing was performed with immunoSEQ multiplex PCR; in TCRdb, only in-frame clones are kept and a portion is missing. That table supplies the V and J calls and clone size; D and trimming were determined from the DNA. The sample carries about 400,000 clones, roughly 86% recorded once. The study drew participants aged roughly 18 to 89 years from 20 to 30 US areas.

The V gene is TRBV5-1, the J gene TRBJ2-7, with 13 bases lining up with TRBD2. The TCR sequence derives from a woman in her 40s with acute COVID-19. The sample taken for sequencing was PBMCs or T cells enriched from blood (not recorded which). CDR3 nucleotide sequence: TGCGCCAGCAGCACCGGGACTAGCGGGGTGCGCGAGCAGTACTTC. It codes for CASSTGTSGVREQYF.